Following are 24 T cell receptor beta chains from one sample sequenced in a study of cytomegalovirus exposure and HLA in healthy donors. The PCR employed 60 Vbeta primers together with 13 Jbeta primers. Only in-frame clones appear in the TCRdb table, and some are missing; sequencing was by immunoSEQ multiplex PCR. The profile shows 150,000 to 200,000 clones, around 68% of them singletons. Source material: PBMCs. These receptors all come from a man in his fifties in good health and CMV-seronegative.

The J gene is TRBJ1-3, the V gene TRBV28; D is undetermined. With 7 bases removed from V and 0 bases from J, the gap between germline ends came to 13 bases. The CDR3 has 15 residues. Looked up from germline, CDR1 is MDHEN and CDR2 is SYDVKM. CDR3 nucleotides: TGTGCCAGCACTCTCGGCGGGAGCTCTGGAAACACCATATATTTT. Translating gives CASTLGGSSGNTIYF.

V and J are TRBV14 and TRBJ2-7; unclear D gene. Germline assignment: CDR1 SGHDN and CDR2 FVKESK. This CDR3 has 15 amino acids. V lost 4 bases, J lost 0 bases, and 13 bases lay in between. CDR3 residues: CASSRAALSSYEQYF. In nucleotides, the CDR3 is TGTGCCAGCAGCCGAGCTGCCTTATCCTCCTACGAGCAGTACTTC.

This clone was counted a few times. The rearrangement links TRBV5-8 to TRBJ2-3, with D possibly TRBD2 on 6 matching bases. From germline, CDR1 is SGHTS and CDR2 YDEGEE. The CDR3 covers 15 residues. The V gene lost 4 bases and the J gene lost 1 base, with 13 bases spanning the gap. CDR3 sequence reads: CASSDEGGGTDTQYF. The CDR3 region has the DNA TGTGCCAGCAGCGACGAGGGCGGGGGCACAGATACGCAGTATTTT.

V is TRBV10-3 and J is TRBJ1-6; 8 bases align to TRBD1. The germline V gene has CDR1 ENHRY and CDR2 SYGVKD. Losses at the gene ends were 0 bases for V and 10 bases for J; bases not matched to a gene: 2. CDR3 length: 14 residues. The CDR3 loop is CAISESGTGSPLHF. CDR3 coding DNA: TGTGCCATCAGTGAGTCGGGGACAGGCTCACCCCTCCACTTT.

The rearrangement uses TRBV2 and TRBJ2-5, with D uncertain. This CDR3 region has 14 residues. In germline, CDR1 is SNHLY, CDR2 FYNNEI. The ends were cut back, 5 bases at V and 5 bases at J, with 15 bases in the middle. CDR3 nucleotide sequence: TGTGCCAGCAGTCAGATTCCGAACGGGGAGACCCAGTACTTC. Protein product: CASSQIPNGETQYF. The variable domain in full, completed from reference TRBV2 and TRBJ2-5, reads EPEVTQTPSHQVTQMGQEVILRCVPISNHLYFYWYRQILGQKVEFLVSFYNNEISEKSEIFDDQFSVERPDGSNFTLKIRSTKLEDSAMYFCASSQIPNGETQYFGPGTRLLVL.

This clone was detected once. The chain has TRBV7-2 and TRBJ1-1; D gene unclear. The length of the CDR3 is 14 residues. From germline, CDR1 is SGHTA and CDR2 FQGNSA. Trimming stripped 6 bases from V and 3 bases from J, with 14 bases between. In nucleotides, the CDR3 is TGTGCCAGCAGTCTGATGGCTGTCGACACTGAAGCTTTCTTT. Protein product: CASSLMAVDTEAFF.

The rearrangement joins TRBV6-5 to TRBJ2-4; 7 bases are a match to TRBD1. The germline CDR1 and CDR2 sequences are MNHEY and SVGAGI. CDR3 length: 15 residues. V lost 6 bases, J lost 1 base, and 6 bases stayed unmatched. CDR3 sequence: CASSLNRGAKNIQYF. CDR3 nucleotide sequence: TGTGCCAGCAGCTTAAACAGGGGCGCCAAAAACATTCAGTACTTC.

J is TRBJ1-4 and V is TRBV25-1; D is ambiguous. Between the trimmed V and J ends, which lost 3 bases and 4 bases, there was a span of 12 bases. The CDR3 is 15 residues long. The V gene's germline CDR1 is MGHDK and CDR2 SYGVNS. The CDR3 DNA is TGTGCCAGCAGTGATTTTCTAGGTAGTAATGAAAAACTGTTTTTT. Amino acid sequence: CASSDFLGSNEKLFF.

The chain carries TRBV19 and TRBJ2-7; TRBD1 matches at 9 bases. In germline, CDR1 is LNHDA, CDR2 SQIVND (reference sequence). The CDR3 runs to 16 residues. V gave up 5 bases and J gave up 4 bases; unmatched junction bases: 12. CDR3 bases: TGTGCCAGTAGTTCAAAAGGGACAGGGCTGAAATACGAGCAGTACTTC. Amino acids: CASSSKGTGLKYEQYF.

The chain employs TRBV7-6 and TRBJ2-3; D perhaps matches TRBD1 (6 bases). There are 16 residues in the CDR3. V gave up 4 bases and J gave up 1 base, with 15 bases separating them. From germline, CDR1 is SGHVS and CDR2 FNYEAQ. The CDR3 bases are TGTGCCAGCAGCTCGTTACAGGGTAGTGGCACAGATACGCAGTATTTT. Protein sequence: CASSSLQGSGTDTQYF. The full variable domain, completed using reference TRBV7-6 and TRBJ2-3, is GAGVSQSPRYKVTKRGQDVALRCDPISGHVSLYWYRQALGQGPEFLTYFNYEAQQDKSGLPNDRFSAERPEGSISTLTIQRTEQRDSAMYRCASSSLQGSGTDTQYFGPGTRLTVL.

V and J are TRBV7-3 and TRBJ2-7, with TRBD1 identical over 8 bases. This CDR3 has 13 amino acids. V was clipped by 4 bases and J by 6 bases; unmatched bases: 5. CDR1 and CDR2 (germline): SGHTA, FQGTGA. As DNA, the CDR3 is TGTGCCAGCAGCTGGGCACAGGGGGGCGAGCAGTACTTC. It translates to CASSWAQGGEQYF.

This clone was counted between two and nine times. This chain uses TRBV19 with TRBJ2-5; the D gene is possibly TRBD2 (6 bases). This CDR3 is 17 amino acids long. Germline CDR1 LNHDA, CDR2 SQIVND (reference sequence). Trimming pared 4 bases from V and 5 bases from J, leaving 23 bases between. Written as DNA, the CDR3 is TGTGCCAGTAGTAGACGCGGAGGGCTGGTGGGTCGGGAGACCCAGTACTTC. This codes for CASSRRGGLVGRETQYF.

The chain uses TRBV6-6 and TRBJ2-5; maybe TRBD1 (6 bases). Per the germline V gene, CDR1 is MNHNY and CDR2 is SVGAGI (reference sequence). The V end lost 2 bases, the J end lost 5 bases, and 6 bases lay between the germline ends. CDR3 length: 12 residues. CDR3 nucleotide sequence: TGTGCCAGCAGTTACAGGGGGGAGACCCAGTACTTC. This sequence encodes CASSYRGETQYF.

The chain uses TRBV23-1 and TRBJ1-1; D possibly corresponds to TRBD1 (5 bases). TRBV23-1 is an open reading frame, and its role is uncertain. The V end lost 6 bases, the J end lost 1 base, and 12 bases lay between the germline ends. The CDR3 length is 14 residues. In DNA form, the CDR3 reads TGCGCCAGCAGGGAAGGGGAAAAGAACACTGAAGCTTTCTTT. Translated: CASREGEKNTEAFF.

This clone occurred a few times. This chain joins TRBV7-9 and TRBJ2-7; TRBD2 agrees at 10 bases. CDR3 size: 15 residues. In germline, CDR1 is SEHNR, CDR2 FQNEAQ (reference sequence). After removal of 4 bases from V and 6 bases from J, the junction contained 9 bases not matched to a gene. The CDR3 loop reads CASSSNTGTSAEQYF. The DNA of the CDR3 is TGTGCCAGCAGCTCGAACACCGGGACTAGCGCCGAGCAGTACTTC. Supplemented by reference TRBV7-9 and TRBJ2-7, the full variable domain reads DTGVSQNPRHKITKRGQNVTFRCDPISEHNRLYWYRQTLGQGPEFLTYFQNEAQLEKSRLLSDRFSAERPKGSFSTLEIQRTEQGDSAMYLCASSSNTGTSAEQYFGPGTRLTVT.

The chain joins TRBV5-1 to TRBJ1-1; 8 bases align to TRBD1. V lost 4 bases, J lost 5 bases, and 4 bases stayed unmatched. CDR3 length: 13 residues. Germline V gives CDR1 SGHRS, CDR2 YFSETQ. CDR3 residues: CASSDRGGTEAFF. CDR3 nucleotide sequence: TGCGCCAGCAGCGACAGGGGAGGAACTGAAGCTTTCTTT.

The V call is TRBV6-5, the J call TRBJ2-4; 15 nucleotides match TRBD2. In germline, CDR1 is MNHEY, CDR2 SVGAGI. V lost 4 bases and J lost 6; bases outside the gene matches: 4. The CDR3 runs to 16 residues. For the CDR3, the DNA is TGTGCCAGCAGTTCTTGGACTAGCGGGGGGGGAAACATTCAGTACTTC. Protein sequence: CASSSWTSGGGNIQYF.

This clone was picked up one time. The chain is built from TRBV15 and TRBJ2-5; 8 bases are a match to TRBD2. The germline V gene has CDR1 LNHNV and CDR2 YYDKDF (reference sequence). The junction had 5 bases not matched to a gene; V was cut back by 3 bases and J by 2 bases. The CDR3 covers 15 residues. The CDR3 region has the DNA TGTGCCACCAGCAGCGGTAGCGGGACTCAAGAGACCCAGTACTTC. It codes for CATSSGSGTQETQYF.

This clone was seen only a few times. The DNA of the CDR3 is TGTGCCAGCAGTTACGACAGTTATGGCTACACCTTC. It encodes CASSYDSYGYTF. The chain links TRBV6-6 to TRBJ1-2; D is perhaps TRBD1 (5 bases). This CDR3 region has 12 residues. Trimming stripped 2 bases from V and 5 bases from J, with 6 bases between. Germline V gives CDR1 MNHNY, CDR2 SVGAGI (reference sequence).

The J gene is TRBJ1-6, the V gene TRBV5-1; tentative D call: TRBD1 (5 bases). The CDR3 runs to 16 residues. With 0 bases removed from V and 4 bases from J, the gap between germline ends came to 11 bases. Germline CDR1 and CDR2: SGHRS and YFSETQ. The chain's CDR3 is CASSLEDTSYNSPLHF. CDR3 coding DNA: TGCGCCAGCAGCTTGGAGGACACTTCTTATAATTCACCCCTCCACTTT.

CDR3 sequence reads: CASRKGGTGNTIYF. The CDR3 bases are TGTGCCAGCAGAAAAGGGGGCACTGGAAACACCATATATTTT. The genes are TRBV28 and TRBJ1-3; 7 bases map to TRBD1. CDR3 size: 14 residues. V lost 6 bases and J lost 2; bases outside the gene matches: 4. Germline V gene sequence: CDR1 MDHEN, CDR2 SYDVKM.

The rearrangement joins TRBV6-5 to TRBJ1-1, with D perhaps matching TRBD1 (6 bases). The CDR3 contains 16 residues. Trimming removed 0 bases at V and 4 bases at J, with 15 bases between. Germline assignment: CDR1 MNHEY and CDR2 SVGAGI. The CDR3 DNA reads as TGTGCCAGCAGTTACTCCGTTATACAGGGTTCCACTGAAGCTTTCTTT. Residues: CASSYSVIQGSTEAFF.

V is TRBV5-1 and J is TRBJ1-2; 8 positions agree with TRBD1. Germline V gene data show CDR1 as SGHRS and CDR2 as YFSETQ. The length of the CDR3 is 14 residues. V dropped 5 bases and J dropped 6; count of bases not matched to a gene: 9. CDR3 loop: CASSFGQGNNGYTF. The CDR3 DNA follows: TGCGCCAGCAGTTTTGGACAGGGAAATAATGGCTACACCTTC.

The rearrangement links TRBV7-9 to TRBJ1-1; D unresolved. The CDR3 runs 12 residues. Between the trimmed V and J ends, which lost 2 bases and 10 bases, there was a span of 11 bases. CDR1 and CDR2 (germline): SEHNR, FQNEAQ (reference sequence). CDR3 sequence (DNA): TGTGCCAGCAGCTTAAACCCGGGAAGAGCTTTCTTT. Protein: CASSLNPGRAFF.